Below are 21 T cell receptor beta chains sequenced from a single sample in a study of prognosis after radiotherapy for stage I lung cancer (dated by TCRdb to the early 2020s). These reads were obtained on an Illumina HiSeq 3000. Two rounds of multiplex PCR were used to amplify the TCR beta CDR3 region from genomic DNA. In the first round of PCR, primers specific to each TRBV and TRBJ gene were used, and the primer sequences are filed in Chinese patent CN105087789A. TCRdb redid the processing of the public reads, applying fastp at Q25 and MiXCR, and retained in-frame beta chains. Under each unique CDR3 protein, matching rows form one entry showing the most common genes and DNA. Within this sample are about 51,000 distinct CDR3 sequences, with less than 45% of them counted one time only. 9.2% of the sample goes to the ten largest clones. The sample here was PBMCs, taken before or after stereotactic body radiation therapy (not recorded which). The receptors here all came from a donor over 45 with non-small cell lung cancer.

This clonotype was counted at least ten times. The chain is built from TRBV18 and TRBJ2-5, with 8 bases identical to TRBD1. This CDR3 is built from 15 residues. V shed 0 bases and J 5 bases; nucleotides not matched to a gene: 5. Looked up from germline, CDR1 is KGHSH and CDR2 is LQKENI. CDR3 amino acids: CASSPPGTGEETQYF. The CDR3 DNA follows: TGTGCCAGCTCACCACCCGGGACAGGAGAGGAGACCCAGTACTTC.

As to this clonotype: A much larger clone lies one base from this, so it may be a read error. Written as DNA, the CDR3 is TGTGCCAGACTCTTCAGAGGGTATACGCAGTATTTT. It codes for CARLFRGYTQYF. V and J are TRBV19 and TRBJ2-3; D is possibly TRBD2 (5 bases). V was shortened by 9 bases and J by 7 bases, with 14 bases between the two germline ends. The CDR3 sequence is 12 residues long. Germline V gene lookup returns CDR1 LNHDA and CDR2 SQIVND (reference sequence). The full variable domain, in which reference TRBV19 and TRBJ2-3 provide the parts outside the CDR3, is DGGITQSPKYLFRKEGQNVTLSCEQNLNHDAMYWYRQDPGQGLRLIYYSQIVNDFQKGDIAEGYSVSREKKESFPLTVTSAQKNPTAFYLCARLFRGYTQYFGPGTRLTVL.

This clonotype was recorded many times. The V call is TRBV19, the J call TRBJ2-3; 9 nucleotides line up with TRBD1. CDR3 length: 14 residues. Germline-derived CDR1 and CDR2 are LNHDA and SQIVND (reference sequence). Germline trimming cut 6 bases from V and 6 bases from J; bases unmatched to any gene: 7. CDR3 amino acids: CASRGTGKADTQYF. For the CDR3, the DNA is TGTGCCAGTAGGGGGACAGGGAAGGCGGATACGCAGTATTTT.

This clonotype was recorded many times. The CDR3 DNA sequence: TGTGCCAGCAGCAGACAGGGAGCATACGAGCAGTACTTC. Protein: CASSRQGAYEQYF. The genes are TRBV3-1 and TRBJ2-7; 7 bases are a match to TRBD1. The V gene end was trimmed by 5 bases and the J gene end by 4 bases; junction bases not matched to a gene: 5. In germline, CDR1 is LGHDT, CDR2 YNNKEL (reference sequence). CDR3 length equals 13 residues.

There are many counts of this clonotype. DNA of the CDR3: TGTGCCAGCAGTCCTACAGGGTTGAGAGGCTACACCTTC. Translating it yields CASSPTGLRGYTF. The chain combines TRBV6-1 with TRBJ1-2; possible D gene TRBD1, 6 bases. The CDR3 runs to 13 residues. V was cut by 5 bases and J by 8 bases, with 15 bases left in between. CDR1 is MNHNS, CDR2 SASEGT, per germline.

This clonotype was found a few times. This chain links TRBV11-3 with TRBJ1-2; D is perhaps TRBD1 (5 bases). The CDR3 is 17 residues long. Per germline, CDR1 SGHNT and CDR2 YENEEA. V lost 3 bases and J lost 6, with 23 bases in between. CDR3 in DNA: TGTGCCAGCAGCTTTATAGACAGCGATTCTAACTATGATGGCTACACCTTC. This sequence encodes CASSFIDSDSNYDGYTF.

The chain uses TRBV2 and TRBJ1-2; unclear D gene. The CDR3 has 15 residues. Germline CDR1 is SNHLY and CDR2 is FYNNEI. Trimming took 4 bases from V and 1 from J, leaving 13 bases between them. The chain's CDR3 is CASSGPETLNYGYTF. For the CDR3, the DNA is TGTGCCAGCAGTGGTCCCGAGACACTTAACTATGGCTACACCTTC.

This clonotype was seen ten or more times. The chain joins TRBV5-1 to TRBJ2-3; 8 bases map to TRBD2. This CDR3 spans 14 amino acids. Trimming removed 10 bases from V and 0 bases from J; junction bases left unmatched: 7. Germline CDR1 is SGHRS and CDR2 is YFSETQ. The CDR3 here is CAGAAGGSTDTQYF. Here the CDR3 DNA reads TGCGCCGGGGCCGCGGGAGGAAGCACAGATACGCAGTATTTT.

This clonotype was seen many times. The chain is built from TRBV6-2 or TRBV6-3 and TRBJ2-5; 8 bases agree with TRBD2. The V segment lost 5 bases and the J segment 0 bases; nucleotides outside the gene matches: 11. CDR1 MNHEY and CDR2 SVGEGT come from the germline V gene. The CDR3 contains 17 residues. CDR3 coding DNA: TGTGCCAGCAGTGAATCGATTAGCGGGGCGTACCAAGAGACCCAGTACTTC. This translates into CASSESISGAYQETQYF.

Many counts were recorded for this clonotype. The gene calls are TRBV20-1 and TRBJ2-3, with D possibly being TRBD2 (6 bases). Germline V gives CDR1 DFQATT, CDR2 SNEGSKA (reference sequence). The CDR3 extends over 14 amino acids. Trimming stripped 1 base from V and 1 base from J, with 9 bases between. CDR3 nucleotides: TGCAGTGCTAGAGGGCCGGGGGGCACAGATACGCAGTATTTT. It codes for CSARGPGGTDTQYF.

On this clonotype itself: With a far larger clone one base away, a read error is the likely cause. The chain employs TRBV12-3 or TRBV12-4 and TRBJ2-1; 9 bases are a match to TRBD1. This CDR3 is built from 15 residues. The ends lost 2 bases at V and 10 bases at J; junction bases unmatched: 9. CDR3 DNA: TGTGCCAGCAGTTTAAGACAGGGGGGGGCCTACGAGCAGTTCTTC. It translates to CASSLRQGGAYEQFF.

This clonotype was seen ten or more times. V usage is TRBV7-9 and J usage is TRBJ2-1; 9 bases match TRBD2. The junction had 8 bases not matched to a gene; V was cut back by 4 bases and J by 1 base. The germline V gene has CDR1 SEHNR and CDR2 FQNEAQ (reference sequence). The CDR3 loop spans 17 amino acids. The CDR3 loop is CASSSTGGRGSYNEQFF. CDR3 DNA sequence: TGTGCCAGCAGCTCAACCGGCGGGAGGGGTTCCTACAATGAGCAGTTCTTC.

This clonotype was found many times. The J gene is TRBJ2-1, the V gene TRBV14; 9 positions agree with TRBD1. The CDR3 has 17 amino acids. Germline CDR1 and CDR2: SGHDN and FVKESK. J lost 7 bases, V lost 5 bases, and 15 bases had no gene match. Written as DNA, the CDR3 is TGTGCCAGCAGCGGCCGGGCAGGACAGGGGATTCGAAATGAGCAGTTCTTC. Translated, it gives CASSGRAGQGIRNEQFF.

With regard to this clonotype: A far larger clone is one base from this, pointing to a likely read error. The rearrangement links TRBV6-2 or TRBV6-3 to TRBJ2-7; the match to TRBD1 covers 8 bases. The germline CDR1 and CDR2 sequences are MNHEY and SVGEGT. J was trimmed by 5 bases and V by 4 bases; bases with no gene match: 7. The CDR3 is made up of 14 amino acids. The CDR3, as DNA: TGTGCCAGCAGTTTATCCGGGACAGGTAACGAGCAGTACTTC. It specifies CASSLSGTGNEQYF.

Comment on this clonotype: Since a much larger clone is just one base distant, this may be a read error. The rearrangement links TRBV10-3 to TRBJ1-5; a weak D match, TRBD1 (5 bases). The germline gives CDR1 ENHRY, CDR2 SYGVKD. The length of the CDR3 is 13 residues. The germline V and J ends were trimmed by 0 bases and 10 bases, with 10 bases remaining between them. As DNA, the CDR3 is TGTGCCATCAGTGAGTCGGGTGGACATCCCCAGCATTTT. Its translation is CAISESGGHPQHF.

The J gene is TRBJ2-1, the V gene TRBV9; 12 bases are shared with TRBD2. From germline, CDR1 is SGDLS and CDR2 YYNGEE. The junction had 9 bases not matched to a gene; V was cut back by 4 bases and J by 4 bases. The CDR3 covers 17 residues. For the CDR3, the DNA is TGTGCCAGCAGCTTAGAAGATACTAGCGGGAGGTACAATGAGCAGTTCTTC. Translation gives CASSLEDTSGRYNEQFF.

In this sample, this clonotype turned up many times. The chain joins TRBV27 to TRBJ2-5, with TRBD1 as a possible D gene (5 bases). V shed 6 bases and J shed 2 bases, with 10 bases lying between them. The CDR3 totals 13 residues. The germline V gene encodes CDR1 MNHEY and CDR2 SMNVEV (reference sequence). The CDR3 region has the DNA TGTGCCAGCAGCCATAGACAGCAAGAGACCCAGTACTTC. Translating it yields CASSHRQQETQYF.

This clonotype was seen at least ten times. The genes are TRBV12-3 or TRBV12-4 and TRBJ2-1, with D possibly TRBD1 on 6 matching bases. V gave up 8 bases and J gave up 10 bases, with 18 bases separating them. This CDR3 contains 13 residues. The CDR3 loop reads CASQGRGSYEQFF. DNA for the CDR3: TGTGCCAGCCAGGGGAGAGGGTCATACGAGCAGTTCTTC.

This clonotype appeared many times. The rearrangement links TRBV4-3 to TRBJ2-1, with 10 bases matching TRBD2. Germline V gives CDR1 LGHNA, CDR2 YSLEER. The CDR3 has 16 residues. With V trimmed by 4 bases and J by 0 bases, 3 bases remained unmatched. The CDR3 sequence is CASSLSSGSSYNEQFF. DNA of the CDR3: TGCGCCAGCAGCCTTTCTAGCGGGAGCTCCTACAATGAGCAGTTCTTC.

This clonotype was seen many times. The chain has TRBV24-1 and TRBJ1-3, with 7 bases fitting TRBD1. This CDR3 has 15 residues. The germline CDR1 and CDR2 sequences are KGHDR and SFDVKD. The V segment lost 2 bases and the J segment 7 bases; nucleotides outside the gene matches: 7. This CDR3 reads CATSDSRQGGNTIYF. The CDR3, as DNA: TGTGCCACCAGTGATTCCCGACAGGGAGGTAACACCATATATTTT.

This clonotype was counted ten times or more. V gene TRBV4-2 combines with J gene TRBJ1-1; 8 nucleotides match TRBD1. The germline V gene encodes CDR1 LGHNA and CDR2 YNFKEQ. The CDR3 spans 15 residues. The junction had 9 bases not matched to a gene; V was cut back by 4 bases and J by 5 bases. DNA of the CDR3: TGTGCCAGCAGCCTCATACAGGGGGGGGAGACTGAAGCTTTCTTT. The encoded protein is CASSLIQGGETEAFF.